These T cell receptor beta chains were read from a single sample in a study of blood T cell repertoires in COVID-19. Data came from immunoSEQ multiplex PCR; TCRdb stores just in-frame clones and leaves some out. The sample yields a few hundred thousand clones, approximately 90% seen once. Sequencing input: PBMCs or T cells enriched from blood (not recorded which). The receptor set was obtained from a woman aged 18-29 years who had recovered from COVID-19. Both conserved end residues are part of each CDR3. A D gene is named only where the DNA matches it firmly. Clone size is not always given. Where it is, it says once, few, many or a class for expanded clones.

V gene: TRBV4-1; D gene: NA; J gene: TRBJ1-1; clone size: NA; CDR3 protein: CASSQDISNTEAFF; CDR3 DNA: TGCGCCAGCAGCCAAGATATATCGAACACTGAAGCTTTCTTT
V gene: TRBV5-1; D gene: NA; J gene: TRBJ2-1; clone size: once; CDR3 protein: CASSFSGQSSYNEQFF; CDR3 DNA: TGCGCCAGCAGCTTCAGCGGGCAAAGCTCCTACAATGAGCAGTTCTTC
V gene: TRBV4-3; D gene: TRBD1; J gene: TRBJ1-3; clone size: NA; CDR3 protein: CASSQGTGSGNTIYF; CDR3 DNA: TGCGCCAGCAGCCAGGGGACAGGCTCTGGAAACACCATATATTTT
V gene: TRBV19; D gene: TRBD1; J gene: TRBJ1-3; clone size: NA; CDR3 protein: CASGTGSGNTIYF; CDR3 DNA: TGTGCCAGTGGGACAGGGTCTGGAAACACCATATATTTT
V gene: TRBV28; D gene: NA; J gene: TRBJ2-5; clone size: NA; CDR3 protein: CASSSFGRRHSQETQYF; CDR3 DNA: TGTGCCAGCAGTTCCTTCGGTAGGAGGCATAGTCAGGAGACCCAGTACTTC
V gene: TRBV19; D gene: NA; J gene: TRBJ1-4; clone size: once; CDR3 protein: CASSTAGIRTNEKLFF; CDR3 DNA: TGTGCCAGTAGTACAGCAGGGATCAGGACTAATGAAAAACTGTTTTTT
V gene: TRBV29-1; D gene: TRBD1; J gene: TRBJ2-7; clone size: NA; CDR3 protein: CSVGGQGTYEQYF; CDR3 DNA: TGCAGCGTAGGGGGACAGGGAACCTACGAGCAGTACTTC
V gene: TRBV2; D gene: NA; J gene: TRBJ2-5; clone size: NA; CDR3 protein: CASRIGETQYF; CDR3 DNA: TGTGCCAGCAGGATCGGTGAGACCCAGTACTTC
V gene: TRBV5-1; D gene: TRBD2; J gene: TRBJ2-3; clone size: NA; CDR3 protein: CASSSGLAGTDTQYF; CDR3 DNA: TGCGCCAGCAGCTCGGGACTAGCGGGCACAGATACGCAGTATTTT
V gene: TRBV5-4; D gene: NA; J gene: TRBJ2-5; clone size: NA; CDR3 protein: CASSPYGVGETQYF; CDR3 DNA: TGTGCCAGCAGCCCATACGGGGTTGGGGAGACCCAGTACTTC
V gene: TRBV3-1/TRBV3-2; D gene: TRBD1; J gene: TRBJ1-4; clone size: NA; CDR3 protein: CASNSRDRGEKLFF; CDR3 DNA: TGTGCCAGCAATTCCCGGGACAGGGGAGAAAAACTGTTTTTT
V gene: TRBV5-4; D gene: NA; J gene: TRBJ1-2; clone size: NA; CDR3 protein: CASSLQGSWGYTF; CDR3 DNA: TGTGCCAGCAGCTTGCAAGGGAGCTGGGGCTACACCTTC
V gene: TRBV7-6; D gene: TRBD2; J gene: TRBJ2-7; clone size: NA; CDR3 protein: CASSLPLAGELDEQYF; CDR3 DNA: TGTGCCAGCAGCTTACCCCTAGCGGGGGAACTCGACGAGCAGTACTTC
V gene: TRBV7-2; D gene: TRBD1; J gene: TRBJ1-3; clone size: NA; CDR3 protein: CASSSPGQGRTIYF; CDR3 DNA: TGTGCCAGCAGCTCCCCTGGACAGGGGAGGACCATATATTTT
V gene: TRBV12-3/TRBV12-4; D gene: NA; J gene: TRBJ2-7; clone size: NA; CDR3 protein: CASSTPPGYEQYF; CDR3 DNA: TGTGCCAGCAGTACTCCCCCGGGCTACGAGCAGTACTTC
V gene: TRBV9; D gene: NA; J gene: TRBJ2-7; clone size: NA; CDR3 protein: CASSRAGEYSYEQYF; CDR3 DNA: TGTGCCAGCAGCCGCGCAGGGGAGTACTCCTACGAGCAGTACTTC
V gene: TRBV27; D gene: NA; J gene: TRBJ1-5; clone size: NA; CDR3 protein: CASSLINQPQHF; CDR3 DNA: TGTGCCAGCAGTCTTATAAATCAGCCCCAGCATTTT
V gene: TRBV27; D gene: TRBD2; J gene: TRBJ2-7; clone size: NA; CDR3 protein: CASTPHGSGRGYEQYF; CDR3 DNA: TGTGCCAGCACTCCCCACGGTAGCGGGAGGGGCTACGAGCAGTACTTC
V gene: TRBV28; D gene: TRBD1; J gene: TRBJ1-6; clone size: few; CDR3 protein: CASSSPLMGARGSPLHF; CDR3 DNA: TGTGCCAGCAGTTCGCCGCTGATGGGAGCCAGGGGGTCACCCCTCCACTTT
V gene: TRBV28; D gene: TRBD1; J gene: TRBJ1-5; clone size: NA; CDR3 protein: CASSSQLTGMVNQPQHF; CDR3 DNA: TGTGCCAGCAGTTCACAGCTGACAGGGATGGTGAATCAGCCCCAGCATTTT
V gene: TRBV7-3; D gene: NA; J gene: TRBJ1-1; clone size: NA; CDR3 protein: CASSQSTENTEAFF; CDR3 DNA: TGTGCCAGCAGCCAGTCGACAGAGAACACTGAAGCTTTCTTT
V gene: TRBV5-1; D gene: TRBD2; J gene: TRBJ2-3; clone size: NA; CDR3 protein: CASGPGLAADTQYF; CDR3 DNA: TGCGCCAGCGGACCCGGACTAGCAGCAGATACGCAGTATTTT
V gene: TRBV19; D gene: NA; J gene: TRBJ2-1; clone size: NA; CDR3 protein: CASSTGTYSYNEQFF; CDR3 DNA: TGTGCCAGTAGTACCGGGACTTATTCCTACAATGAGCAGTTCTTC
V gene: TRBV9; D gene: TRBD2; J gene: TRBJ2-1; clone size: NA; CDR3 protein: CASSERDLTYNEQFF; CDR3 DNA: TGTGCCAGCAGCGAGCGGGACCTAACCTACAATGAGCAGTTCTTC
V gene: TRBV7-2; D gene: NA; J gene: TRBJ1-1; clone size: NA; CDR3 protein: CASSGSGGSNTEAFF; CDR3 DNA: TGTGCCAGCAGCGGATCGGGGGGCTCGAACACTGAAGCTTTCTTT
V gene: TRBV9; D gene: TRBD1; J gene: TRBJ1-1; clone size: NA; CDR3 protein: CASTRTGGEVGSAFF; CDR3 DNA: TGTGCCAGCACCCGGACAGGGGGAGAGGTCGGATCGGCTTTCTTT
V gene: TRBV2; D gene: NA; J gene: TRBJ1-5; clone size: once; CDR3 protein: CASSGWTEPQHF; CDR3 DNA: TGTGCCAGCAGTGGGTGGACAGAGCCCCAGCATTTT